This T cell receptor (beta chain) comes out of a study of cytomegalovirus exposure and HLA in healthy donors. PCR primers comprised 60 Vbeta and 13 Jbeta primers. Generated by immunoSEQ multiplex PCR, the TCRdb table keeps only in-frame clones and is missing some. Of about 180,000 clones listed, about 80% are singletons. Trimming left V 1 base short and J 6 bases short, with 13 bases between. Germline lookup yields CDR1 SGHVS and CDR2 FQNEAQ. CDR3 length equals 15 residues. This TCR came from a woman aged 40 to 49 in good health and CMV-seronegative. J is TRBJ1-5 and V is TRBV7-8, with D maybe TRBD1 (6 bases). Source material: PBMCs. The CDR3 here is CASSLGTGIGQPQHF. The CDR3 coding sequence is TGTGCCAGCAGCTTAGGTACAGGGATCGGTCAGCCCCAGCATTTT. Based on the CDR3 plus reference TRBV7-8 and TRBJ1-5, the full variable domain is GAGVSQSPRYKVAKRGQDVALRCDPISGHVSLFWYQQALGQGPEFLTYFQNEAQLDKSGLPSDRFFAERPEGSVSTLKIQRTQQEDSAVYLCASSLGTGIGQPQHFGDGTRLSIL.